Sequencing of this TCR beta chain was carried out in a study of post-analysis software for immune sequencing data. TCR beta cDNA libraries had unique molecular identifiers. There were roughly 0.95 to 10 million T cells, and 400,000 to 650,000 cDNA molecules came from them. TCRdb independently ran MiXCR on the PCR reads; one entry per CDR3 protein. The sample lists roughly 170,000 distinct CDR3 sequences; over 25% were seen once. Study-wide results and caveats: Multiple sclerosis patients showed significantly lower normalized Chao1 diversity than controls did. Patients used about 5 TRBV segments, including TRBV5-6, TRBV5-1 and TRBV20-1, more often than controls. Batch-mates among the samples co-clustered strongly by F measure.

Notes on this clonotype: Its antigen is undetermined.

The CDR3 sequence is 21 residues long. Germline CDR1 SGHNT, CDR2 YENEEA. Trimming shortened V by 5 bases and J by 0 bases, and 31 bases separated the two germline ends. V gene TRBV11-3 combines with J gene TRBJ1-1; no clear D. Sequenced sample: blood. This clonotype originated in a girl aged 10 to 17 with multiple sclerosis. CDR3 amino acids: CASSRRAPEHIIFHLNTEAFF. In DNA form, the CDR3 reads TGTGCCAGCAGCCGCCGGGCTCCAGAACACATAATATTCCACTTGAACACTGAAGCTTTCTTT.